The next 27 T cell receptor beta chains were all read from a single sample in a study of blood T cell repertoires in COVID-19 (dated by TCRdb to the early 2020s). Libraries were prepared through the immunoSEQ multiplex PCR assay. TCRdb retrieved this table from immuneACCESS and kept in-frame rearrangements only. Not all clones are present; in checked studies, unresolved V genes account for under half, and no reason is known for the remainder. The sample table shows around 360,000 clones, and around 87% are seen once. The ten top clones hold about 9.4% of the sample. Sequencing used peripheral blood. Receptors were obtained from a woman under 40 with COVID-19, enrolled during active disease.

V gene TRBV7-2 combines with J gene TRBJ2-7, with a tentative D call TRBD2 (5 bases). Germline CDR1 reads SGHTA; CDR2 reads FQGNSA. The CDR3 is made up of 15 amino acids. Trimming took 1 base from V and 2 from J, leaving 12 bases between them. Written as DNA, the CDR3 is TGTGCCAGCAGCTTAGGAGGGCCCGGACCCTACGAGCAGTACTTC. It specifies CASSLGGPGPYEQYF.

This clone was observed a single time. The chain has TRBV4-2 and TRBJ2-7; D unclear. There are 13 residues in the CDR3. Looked up from germline, CDR1 is LGHNA and CDR2 is YNFKEQ. V lost 0 bases to trimming and J lost 3 bases, with 6 bases between them. This CDR3 is CASSQDQRYEQYF. The CDR3 nucleotides are TGTGCCAGCAGCCAAGATCAGCGCTACGAGCAGTACTTC.

V is TRBV11-2 and J is TRBJ1-2; D call uncertain. The CDR3 contains 14 residues. Trimming left V 7 bases short and J 1 base short, with 13 bases between. CDR1 SGHAT and CDR2 FQNNGV come from the germline V gene. The CDR3 DNA is TGTGCCAGCACCCTCGACCGACTTAACTATGGCTACACCTTC. As protein: CASTLDRLNYGYTF. The complete variable domain, with remaining parts taken from reference TRBV11-2 and TRBJ1-2, reads EAGVAQSPRYKIIEKRQSVAFWCNPISGHATLYWYQQILGQGPKLLIQFQNNGVVDDSQLPKDRFSAERLKGVDSTLKIQPAKLEDSAVYLCASTLDRLNYGYTFGSGTRLTVV.

The J gene is TRBJ2-5, the V gene TRBV6-1; TRBD2 aligns across 11 bases. This CDR3 is built from 15 residues. The V segment lost 2 bases and the J segment 4 bases; nucleotides outside the gene matches: 3. Germline CDR1 and CDR2: MNHNS and SASEGT. CDR3: CASSEQGTSGETQYF. Written as DNA, the CDR3 is TGTGCCAGCAGTGAACAGGGGACTAGCGGAGAGACCCAGTACTTC.

The chain recombines TRBV30 with TRBJ1-5, with D tentatively TRBD1 (5 bases). CDR3 size: 13 residues. Germline CDR1 GTSNPN, CDR2 SVGIG (reference sequence). Between the trimmed V and J ends, which lost 4 bases and 5 bases, there was a span of 12 bases. CDR3 sequence reads: CAWTGTIDQPQHF. CDR3 nucleotides: TGTGCCTGGACAGGGACTATCGATCAGCCCCAGCATTTT. The whole variable domain, filled in from reference TRBV30 and TRBJ1-5, reads SQTIHQWPATLVQPVGSPLSLECTVEGTSNPNLYWYRQAAGRGLQLLFYSVGIGQISSEVPQNLSASRPQDRQFILSSKKLLLSDSGFYLCAWTGTIDQPQHFGDGTRLSIL.

This clone appeared a few times. The V gene is TRBV2, the J gene TRBJ1-5; no clear D gene. V lost 5 bases, J lost 5 bases, and 13 bases lay in between. The CDR3 is 14 amino acids. Germline CDR1 is SNHLY and CDR2 is FYNNEI. The CDR3 protein is CASSRQAQYQPQHF. The CDR3 nucleotides read TGTGCCAGCAGTCGACAAGCTCAATATCAGCCCCAGCATTTT.

The rearrangement uses TRBV6-2 or TRBV6-3 and TRBJ1-5, with 8 bases identical to TRBD1. In germline, CDR1 is MNHEY, CDR2 SVGEGT. Trimming cost V 5 bases and J 9 bases; bases outside gene matches: 9. This CDR3 is built from 14 residues. CDR3 sequence reads: CASSAGQGQAPQHF. For the CDR3, the DNA is TGTGCCAGCAGTGCAGGACAGGGACAGGCGCCCCAGCATTTT.

The V and J genes are TRBV19 and TRBJ1-6; 9 positions agree with TRBD1. Germline lookup yields CDR1 LNHDA and CDR2 SQIVND (reference sequence). The ends lost 6 bases at V and 6 bases at J; junction bases unmatched: 9. This CDR3 has 16 amino acids. Written as DNA, the CDR3 is TGTGCCAGTAGCAAAATACGGACAGGGGCTAATTCACCCCTCCACTTT. This codes for CASSKIRTGANSPLHF.

The rearrangement links TRBV18 to TRBJ2-7; 16 bases map to TRBD2. This CDR3 region has 17 residues. Germline V gives CDR1 KGHSH, CDR2 LQKENI. V dropped 3 bases and J dropped 2; count of bases not matched to a gene: 4. CDR3 sequence (DNA): TGTGCCAGCTCACCGCCGGGACTAGCGGGAGGGCCCTACGAGCAGTACTTC. Its translation is CASSPPGLAGGPYEQYF. Full variable domain (missing parts from reference TRBV18 and TRBJ2-7): NAGVMQNPRHLVRRRGQEARLRCSPMKGHSHVYWYRQLPEEGLKFMVYLQKENIIDESGMPKERFSAEFPKEGPSILRIQQVVRGDSAAYFCASSPPGLAGGPYEQYFGPGTRLTVT.

The chain is built from TRBV25-1 and TRBJ2-1; D possibly corresponds to TRBD1 (5 bases). V lost 4 bases to trimming and J lost 3 bases, with 16 bases between them. Germline V gene sequence: CDR1 MGHDK, CDR2 SYGVNS. The CDR3 is 16 amino acids. DNA of the CDR3: TGTGCCAGCAGTGTAAGGGGCTCAGGGCTCTACAATGAGCAGTTCTTC. Translated, it gives CASSVRGSGLYNEQFF.

The CDR3 spells CASSMTGNTQYF. CDR3 nucleotides: TGTGCCAGTAGTATGACTGGCAATACGCAGTATTTT. J is TRBJ2-3 and V is TRBV19; D gene uncertain. Per germline, CDR1 LNHDA and CDR2 SQIVND (reference sequence). This CDR3 is built from 12 residues. Deletions cut 3 bases from V and 7 bases from J, with 8 bases between.

A single count supports this clone. This rearrangement joins TRBV5-3 to TRBJ2-7, with 8 bases fitting TRBD1. TRBV5-3 is an open reading frame, and its role is uncertain. There are 15 residues in the CDR3. The ends lost 1 base at V and 2 bases at J; junction bases unmatched: 5. The CDR3 DNA is TGTGCCAGAAGCTTGCTCTGGGACAGGCCCTACGAGCAGTACTTC. The encoded protein is CARSLLWDRPYEQYF.

The chain recombines TRBV5-1 with TRBJ2-2; 7 positions agree with TRBD2. This CDR3 has 15 residues. The V gene end was trimmed by 5 bases and the J gene end by 4 bases; junction bases not matched to a gene: 8. Germline loops: CDR1 SGHRS, CDR2 YFSETQ. CDR3 nucleotide sequence: TGCGCCAGCAGTGAAGGACTAGTTAGCACCGGGGAGCTGTTTTTT. Translating gives CASSEGLVSTGELFF.

The chain is built from TRBV19 and TRBJ2-1; perhaps TRBD2 as D (6 bases). The CDR3 has 17 amino acids. Germline V CDR1 and CDR2: LNHDA, SQIVND (reference sequence). Between the trimmed V and J ends, which lost 1 base and 7 bases, there was a span of 20 bases. The CDR3 DNA sequence: TGTGCCAGTAGTATAGTCTACCGAGCGGGTTGGGAGAATGAGCAGTTCTTC. It encodes CASSIVYRAGWENEQFF.

The genes are TRBV30 and TRBJ2-4, with a possible D match to TRBD1 (5 bases). Germline V gene lookup returns CDR1 GTSNPN and CDR2 SVGIG (reference sequence). Trimming stripped 0 bases from V and 7 bases from J, with 7 bases between. This CDR3 comprises 12 residues. CDR3 region: CAWSVQVNIQYF. Written as DNA, the CDR3 is TGTGCCTGGAGTGTACAGGTGAACATTCAGTACTTC.

The CDR3 coding sequence is TGTGCCTGCGACAGGAGACGGAACACCGGGGAGCTGTTTTTT. Translated: CACDRRRNTGELFF. The chain recombines TRBV30 with TRBJ2-2; a weak D match, TRBD1 (6 bases). The CDR3 totals 14 residues. The ends were cut back, 6 bases at V and 1 base at J, with 12 bases in the middle. Germline assignment: CDR1 GTSNPN and CDR2 SVGIG (reference sequence).

The rearrangement links TRBV5-1 to TRBJ2-3, with D possibly TRBD1 on 5 matching bases. This CDR3 has 16 residues. V was pared by 0 bases and J by 3 bases, with 14 bases between. In germline, CDR1 is SGHRS, CDR2 YFSETQ. The CDR3 region is CASSLVGQGWTDTQYF. In DNA, the CDR3 is TGCGCCAGCAGCTTGGTAGGGCAGGGTTGGACAGATACGCAGTATTTT.

This clone was observed once. This chain joins TRBV9 and TRBJ1-1, with D tentatively TRBD1 (6 bases). The CDR3 length is 13 residues. V shed 5 bases and J shed 8 bases, with 16 bases lying between them. Germline-derived CDR1 and CDR2 are SGDLS and YYNGEE. This CDR3 reads CASSYWEGTEAFF. DNA for the CDR3: TGTGCCAGCAGTTACTGGGAGGGGACAGAAGCTTTCTTT.

In this sample, this clone turned up once. V gene TRBV18 combines with J gene TRBJ2-1; D is undetermined. The CDR3 totals 13 residues. CDR1 KGHSH and CDR2 LQKENI come from the germline V gene. V lost 3 bases, J lost 6 bases, and 9 bases lay in between. The DNA of the CDR3 is TGTGCCAGCTCACCCCAGAATGGCAATGAGCAGTTCTTC. It translates to CASSPQNGNEQFF.

V gene TRBV7-3 combines with J gene TRBJ1-1, with D unresolved. CDR1 and CDR2 from the germline V gene are SGHTA and FQGTGA. V lost 1 base to trimming and J lost 0 bases, with 3 bases between them. The CDR3 extends over 13 amino acids. The CDR3 spells CASSLIVNTEAFF. In DNA form, the CDR3 reads TGTGCCAGCAGCTTAATCGTGAACACTGAAGCTTTCTTT. The variable domain in full, completed from reference TRBV7-3 and TRBJ1-1, reads GAGVSQTPSNKVTEKGKYVELRCDPISGHTALYWYRQSLGQGPEFLIYFQGTGAADDSGLPNDRFFAVRPEGSVSTLKIQRTERGDSAVYLCASSLIVNTEAFFGQGTRLTVV.

Note on this clone: The same CDR3 also results from other DNA sequences found in this sample. This sequence joins TRBV7-9 and TRBJ1-2, with D tentatively TRBD1 (5 bases). The CDR3 totals 11 residues. Trimming left V 6 bases short and J 8 bases short, with 10 bases between. CDR1 and CDR2 from the germline V gene are SEHNR and FQNEAQ (reference sequence). The chain's CDR3 is CASSTGYGYTF. The CDR3 DNA sequence: TGTGCCAGCAGTACAGGATACGGCTACACCTTC. Together with reference TRBV7-9 and TRBJ1-2, the CDR3 gives the full variable domain: DTGVSQNPRHKITKRGQNVTFRCDPISEHNRLYWYRQTLGQGPEFLTYFQNEAQLEKSRLLSDRFSAERPKGSFSTLEIQRTEQGDSAMYLCASSTGYGYTFGSGTRLTVV.

The chain couples TRBV28 to TRBJ2-2; possibly TRBD1 for D (6 bases). The V and J ends lost 6 bases and 0 bases respectively, with 14 bases between them. CDR1 and CDR2 from the germline V gene are MDHEN and SYDVKM. This CDR3 has 16 amino acids. DNA for the CDR3: TGTGCCAGCAGCCCCCCCGGGACACCGAACACCGGGGAGCTGTTTTTT. It yields the protein CASSPPGTPNTGELFF.

The chain has TRBV7-9 and TRBJ1-4; 7 bases are shared with TRBD1. The CDR3 runs 14 residues. Germline CDR1 reads SEHNR; CDR2 reads FQNEAQ (reference sequence). The trim removed 2 bases at V and 7 bases at J, leaving 4 bases unmatched. For the CDR3, the DNA is TGTGCCAGCAGCTTAAGGCAGGGGGTTGAAAAACTGTTTTTT. Protein sequence: CASSLRQGVEKLFF. Variable domain in full (rest from reference TRBV7-9 and TRBJ1-4): DTGVSQNPRHKITKRGQNVTFRCDPISEHNRLYWYRQTLGQGPEFLTYFQNEAQLEKSRLLSDRFSAERPKGSFSTLEIQRTEQGDSAMYLCASSLRQGVEKLFFGSGTQLSVL.

Here the CDR3 DNA reads TGCGCCAGCAGCCCCGTTCTGGGCAGGGGCTCCTACGAGCAGTACTTC. This sequence encodes CASSPVLGRGSYEQYF. This chain uses TRBV5-1 with TRBJ2-7; weak D call: TRBD1 (6 bases). Germline V gene lookup returns CDR1 SGHRS and CDR2 YFSETQ. This CDR3 has 16 amino acids. The ends were cut back, 4 bases at V and 0 bases at J, with 17 bases in the middle.

V usage is TRBV3-1 (or the pseudogene TRBV3-2) and J usage is TRBJ2-5, with D possibly TRBD1 on 6 matching bases. Germline CDR1 and CDR2: LGHDT and YNNKEL (reference sequence). This CDR3 has 17 residues. The V gene lost 0 bases and the J gene lost 5 bases, with 19 bases spanning the gap. DNA of the CDR3: TGTGCCAGCAGCCAAGATATGGGGACACCCCAGAGGGAGACCCAGTACTTC. It encodes CASSQDMGTPQRETQYF.

The chain is built from TRBV14 and TRBJ2-1; D remains unclear. Looked up from germline, CDR1 is SGHDN and CDR2 is FVKESK. Trimming removed 0 bases from V and 3 bases from J, with 9 bases in between. This CDR3 is 15 amino acids long. This chain's CDR3 is CASSQEISDYNEQFF. In DNA form, the CDR3 reads TGTGCCAGCAGCCAAGAAATTAGTGACTACAATGAGCAGTTCTTC.

This clone was recorded once. CDR3 sequence reads: CAISESPPLAGEDTQYF. DNA for the CDR3: TGTGCCATCAGTGAGTCACCCCCGCTAGCGGGAGAGGATACGCAGTATTTT. The chain employs TRBV10-3 and TRBJ2-3, with 10 bases fitting TRBD2. The CDR3 spans 17 residues. Per germline, CDR1 ENHRY and CDR2 SYGVKD. V gave up 0 bases and J gave up 6 bases; unmatched junction bases: 9.